This TCR beta chain is from a study of CD8+ T cells in alopecia areata (dated by TCRdb to the late 2010s). About the full investigation: The treated patients, all with moderate-to-severe alopecia areata, were enrolled in an open-label pilot trial of oral tofacitinib given at 5 to 10 mg twice daily. Patients stayed on tofacitinib for 6 to 18 months and then had 6 months of follow-up off drug so that delayed response and recurrence could be assessed. Disease severity in treated patients was measured with the SALT score, which quantifies the percentage of affected scalp surface area. The study used high-throughput TCRbeta sequencing to examine T cell clonal expansion in alopecia areata, in both the C3H/HeJ mouse model and human patients. Scalp tissue and sorted CD4+ and CD8+ peripheral blood T cells from patchy and totalis/universalis alopecia areata patients and from healthy controls were covered by human TCRbeta sequencing. Biopsies were taken from tofacitinib-treated patients at baseline and at 4 and 24 weeks of treatment, and a later scalp biopsy was taken in several of the tofacitinib-treated patients. Scalp clonality was compared among normal scalp (n=4), patchy alopecia areata scalp (n=8), and alopecia totalis/universalis scalp (n=8). RNA came from the PAXgene miRNA kit for fixed scalp, the miRNeasy kit for PBMCs, and the RNeasy kit for mouse skin. TCRbeta CDR3 regions were amplified by immunoSEQ multiplex PCR with 35 Vbeta forward and 13 Jbeta reverse primers. Summary of the overall study and its limitations: Tofacitinib significantly decreased scalp clonality and the number of expanded CD8+ clones among the top 100 scalp clones. Unlike mouse skin, where gammadelta T cells dominate, normal human skin contains resident alphabeta T cells that get sequenced too, which complicates analysis of the scalp TCR repertoire. Lesional scalp, especially in alopecia totalis/universalis, showed higher clonality and more expanded CD8+ clones than normal scalp, suggesting antigenic drive. During tofacitinib treatment, many expanded lesional clones remained in scalp and blood, and this persistence may partly explain relapse after treatment is stopped. The treated cohort was small, with a single nonresponder, so links between baseline CD8+ expansion and response need larger studies. TCR sequences shared between patients were less clear than in mice, possibly partly because of HLA diversity in the patient population.

The library was obtained by the immunoSEQ multiplex PCR assay. For TCR sequencing, RNA was extracted from every sample and reverse transcribed into cDNA to serve as template. SuperScript III was used for first-strand cDNA synthesis, primed with a 2:1 mix of oligo-dT and random hexamers. A synthetic immune receptor repertoire was used to assess amplification bias, and residual bias was removed computationally. The authors' pipeline ran thus. Raw reads were preprocessed for error removal, and CDR3 was defined according to IMGT conventions as running from the conserved cysteine to phenylalanine. Clonality was calculated as 1 minus Shannon entropy normalized by log2 of the number of productive unique TCRs. Whether scalp clones were CD4 or CD8 was inferred by matching scalp TCRbeta sequences against CD4 and CD8 repertoires sorted from blood. TCRdb mirrors the immuneACCESS table, restricted to in-frame sequences. Some clones are absent from its copies; in checked studies, under half trace to an unresolved V gene, and the reason for the others is unknown. Clonal size and the V and J genes are those of that table, whereas D and trimming came from the DNA. The sample records about 200,000 clones, 30% to 40% of which are singletons. About 0.48% of the sample lies in the top ten.

Concerning this clone: Its cognate antigen has yet to be identified. No clone much larger than this one lies a single base away; base qualities are absent.

The treatment or condition label for this specimen denotes: oral pan-JAK inhibitor, 5-10 mg twice daily. Lesional scalp punch biopsies and peripheral blood were collected from alopecia areata patients. PBMCs were isolated by density centrifugation and stained for CD3, CD4 and CD8, and CD4+ and CD8+ T cells were sorted on a FACSAria. From its cysteine to its phenylalanine, the CDR3 spans 13 amino acids. Only CDR3 DNA is held: 39 bases, read in frame from base 1. Per the germline V gene, SQVTM is the CDR1 and ANQGSEA is the CDR2. V loses 4 bases, J loses 9 bases, and the germline ends lie 19 bases apart.

The chain employs TRBV29-1 and TRBJ2-7; a tentative D call is TRBD1 (6 bases match). The sequence derives from a human donor with alopecia areata. The starting material was CD4+ T cells sorted from blood, obtained around week 34, from a patient treated with tofacitinib. The CDR3 protein sequence reads: CSVALRQVRVQYF. The DNA sequence is TGCAGCGTTGCTTTACGACAGGTCCGTGTGCAGTACTTC.